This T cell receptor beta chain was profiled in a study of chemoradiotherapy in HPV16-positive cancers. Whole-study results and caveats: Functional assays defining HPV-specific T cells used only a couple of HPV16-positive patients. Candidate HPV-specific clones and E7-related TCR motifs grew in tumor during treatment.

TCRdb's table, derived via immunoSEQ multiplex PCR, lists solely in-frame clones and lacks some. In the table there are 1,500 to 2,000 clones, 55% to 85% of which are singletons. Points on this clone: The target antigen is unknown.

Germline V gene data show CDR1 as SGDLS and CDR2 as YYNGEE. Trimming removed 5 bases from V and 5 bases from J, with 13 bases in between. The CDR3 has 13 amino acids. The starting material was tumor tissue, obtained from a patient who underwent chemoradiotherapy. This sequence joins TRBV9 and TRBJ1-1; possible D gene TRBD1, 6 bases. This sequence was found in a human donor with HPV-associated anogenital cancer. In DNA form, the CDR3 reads TGTGCCAGCAGTGCACGCCAGGGGACTGAAGCTTTCTTT. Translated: CASSARQGTEAFF.